This T cell receptor (beta chain) was identified during a study of blood T cell repertoires in COVID-19. Study at large: COVID-19 samples collected from the United States, Italy and Spain covered acute and convalescent phases. PBMCs, B-cell-depleted T cells, or T cells were the source of the cDNA or gDNA that made up the material.

The germline V gene encodes CDR1 SNHLY and CDR2 FYNNEI. Trimming removed 1 base from V and 2 bases from J; junction bases left unmatched: 11. There are 18 residues in the CDR3. How the authors handled the data: Reference gene primer amplification gave nucleated cell count estimates. The repertoire was sequenced with immunoSEQ multiplex PCR; TCRdb's copy has only in-frame clones and lacks some. V, J and clone size were drawn from that table, and D and trimming were deduced from the DNA. This table holds roughly 280,000 clones, about nine tenths found once. What was sequenced was peripheral blood. The genes are TRBV2 and TRBJ2-5; 9 bases line up with TRBD2. The clonotype was recovered from a man aged 50 to 59 with acute or convalescent COVID-19. CDR3 loop: CASSEGQRGVIMQETQYF. CDR3 nucleotides: TGTGCCAGCAGTGAAGGTCAGCGGGGGGTAATCATGCAAGAGACCCAGTACTTC.